This T cell receptor beta chain was obtained from a study of blood T cell repertoires in COVID-19. Across the study: PBMCs, B-cell-depleted T cells, or T cells were the source of the cDNA or gDNA that made up the material.

Measured with immunoSEQ multiplex PCR; TCRdb has only the in-frame clones, and not every one. The sample contains around 250,000 clones, about 82% of which appear only once. Per the germline V gene, CDR1 is WNHNN and CDR2 is SYGVQD (reference sequence). V was cut by 2 bases and J by 3 bases, with 11 bases left in between. The CDR3 contains 15 residues. This TCR was recovered from an elderly man with acute or convalescent COVID-19. Sequenced material: peripheral blood. The V gene is TRBV10-1, the J gene TRBJ2-1, with D possibly TRBD1 on 6 matching bases. CDR3 coding DNA: TGCGCCAGCAGTGAGGGGGACAAGATCTACAATGAGCAGTTCTTC. Residues: CASSEGDKIYNEQFF.